This T cell receptor (beta chain) emerged from a study of CD8+ T cells in alopecia areata. General study results and limits: For patients receiving tofacitinib, scalp clonality and expanded CD8+ clones among the top 100 significantly decreased.

Comment on this clone: Its matching antigen is unknown.

Noted treatment: oral pan-JAK inhibitor, 5-10 mg twice daily. Peripheral blood and lesional scalp punch biopsies came from alopecia areata patients. RNA extraction was followed by reverse transcription into cDNA, which acted as the sequencing template. Libraries were prepared by immunoSEQ multiplex PCR; TCRdb keeps only in-frame clonotypes and omits some of them. The sample includes around 190,000 clones, around 60% of them seen just once. The V gene's germline CDR1 is SQVTM and CDR2 ANQGSEA. There are 12 residues in the CDR3. Trimming took 7 bases from V and 5 from J, leaving 14 bases between them. This chain links TRBV29-1 with TRBJ2-5; weak D call: TRBD1 (6 bases). This receptor was obtained from a human donor with alopecia areata. Sequencing used CD4+ T cells sorted from blood, obtained at week 4, from a patient treated with tofacitinib. The CDR3 bases are TGCAGCGCGAAACAGGGTTCCGAGACCCAGTACTTC. It is translated as CSAKQGSETQYF.